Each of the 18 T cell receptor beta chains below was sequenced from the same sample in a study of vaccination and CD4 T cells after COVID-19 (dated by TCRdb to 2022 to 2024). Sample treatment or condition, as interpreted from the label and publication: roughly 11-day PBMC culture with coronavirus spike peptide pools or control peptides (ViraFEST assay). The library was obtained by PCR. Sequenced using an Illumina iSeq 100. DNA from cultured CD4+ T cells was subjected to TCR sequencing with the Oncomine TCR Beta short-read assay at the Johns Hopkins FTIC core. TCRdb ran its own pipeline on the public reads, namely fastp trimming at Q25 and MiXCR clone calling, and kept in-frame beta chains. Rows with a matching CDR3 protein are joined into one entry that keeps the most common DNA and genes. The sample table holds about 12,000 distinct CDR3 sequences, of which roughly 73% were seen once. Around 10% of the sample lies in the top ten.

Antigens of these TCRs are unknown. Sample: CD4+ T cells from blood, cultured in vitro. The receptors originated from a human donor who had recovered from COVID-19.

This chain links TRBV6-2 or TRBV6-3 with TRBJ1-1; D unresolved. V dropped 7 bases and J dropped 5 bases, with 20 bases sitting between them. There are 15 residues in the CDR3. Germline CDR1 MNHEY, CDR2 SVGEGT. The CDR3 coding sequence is TGTGCCAGCACTCCACCCGTGGGCTGGGATACTGAAGCTTTCTTT. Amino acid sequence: CASTPPVGWDTEAFF.

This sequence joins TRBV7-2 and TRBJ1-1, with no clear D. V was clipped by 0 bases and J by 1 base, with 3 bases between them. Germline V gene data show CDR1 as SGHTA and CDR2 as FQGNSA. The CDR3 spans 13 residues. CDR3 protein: CASSLAENTEAFF. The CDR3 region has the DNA TGTGCCAGCAGCTTAGCAGAGAACACTGAAGCTTTCTTT.

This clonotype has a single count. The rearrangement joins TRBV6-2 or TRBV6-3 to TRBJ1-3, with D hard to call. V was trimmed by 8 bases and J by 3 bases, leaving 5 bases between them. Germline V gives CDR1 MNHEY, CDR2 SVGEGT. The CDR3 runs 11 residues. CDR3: CASGHGNTIYF. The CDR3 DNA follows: TGTGCCAGCGGCCATGGAAACACCATATATTTT.

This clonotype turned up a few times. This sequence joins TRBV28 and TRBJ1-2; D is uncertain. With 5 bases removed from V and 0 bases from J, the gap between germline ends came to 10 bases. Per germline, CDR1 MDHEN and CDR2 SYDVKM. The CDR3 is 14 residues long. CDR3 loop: CASSTGGANYGYTF. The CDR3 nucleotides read TGTGCCAGCAGTACCGGCGGAGCTAACTATGGCTACACCTTC.

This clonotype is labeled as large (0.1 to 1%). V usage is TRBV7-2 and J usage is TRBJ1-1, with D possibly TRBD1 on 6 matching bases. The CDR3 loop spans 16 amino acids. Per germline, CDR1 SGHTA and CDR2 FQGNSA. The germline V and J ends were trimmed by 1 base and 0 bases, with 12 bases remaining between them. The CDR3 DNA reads TGTGCCAGCAGCTTAGTTTCGGGGGCCGTGAACACTGAAGCTTTCTTT. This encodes CASSLVSGAVNTEAFF.

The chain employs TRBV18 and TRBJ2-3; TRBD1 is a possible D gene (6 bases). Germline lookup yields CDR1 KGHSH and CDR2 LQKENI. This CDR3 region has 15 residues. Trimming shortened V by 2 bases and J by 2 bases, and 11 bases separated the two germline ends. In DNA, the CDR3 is TGTGCCAGCTCACCAGGACAGCTGGACACAGATACGCAGTATTTT. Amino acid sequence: CASSPGQLDTDTQYF. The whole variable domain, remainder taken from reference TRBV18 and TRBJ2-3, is NAGVMQNPRHLVRRRGQEARLRCSPMKGHSHVYWYRQLPEEGLKFMVYLQKENIIDESGMPKERFSAEFPKEGPSILRIQQVVRGDSAAYFCASSPGQLDTDTQYFGPGTRLTVL.

The CDR3 loop reads CASSNSAEPYQETQYF. The CDR3 DNA sequence: TGTGCCAGCAGCAACTCAGCGGAACCGTACCAAGAGACCCAGTACTTC. The gene calls are TRBV21-1 and TRBJ2-5; whether TRBD2, the table's D call, matches the DNA was not checked. TRBV21-1 is a listed pseudogene. The CDR3 spans 16 residues.

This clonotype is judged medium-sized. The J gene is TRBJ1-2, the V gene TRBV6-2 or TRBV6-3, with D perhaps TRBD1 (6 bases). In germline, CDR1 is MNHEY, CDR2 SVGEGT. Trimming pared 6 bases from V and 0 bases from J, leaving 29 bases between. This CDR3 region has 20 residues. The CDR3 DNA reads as TGTGCCAGCAGCCACGCGGATTTGAGGGGACAAGGGATCCCTAACTATGGCTACACCTTC. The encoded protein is CASSHADLRGQGIPNYGYTF.

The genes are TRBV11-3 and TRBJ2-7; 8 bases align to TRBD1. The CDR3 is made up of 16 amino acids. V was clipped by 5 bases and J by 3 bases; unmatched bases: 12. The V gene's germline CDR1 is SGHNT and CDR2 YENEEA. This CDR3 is CASSRGGTGTYYEQYF. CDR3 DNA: TGTGCCAGCAGCCGAGGAGGGACAGGAACTTACTACGAGCAGTACTTC.

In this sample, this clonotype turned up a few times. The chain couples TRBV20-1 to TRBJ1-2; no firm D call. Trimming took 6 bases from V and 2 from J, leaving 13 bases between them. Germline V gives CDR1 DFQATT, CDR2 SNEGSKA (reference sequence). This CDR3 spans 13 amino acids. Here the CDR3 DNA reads TGCAGTGCCCGGAACCCGACGAACTATGGCTACACCTTC. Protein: CSARNPTNYGYTF.

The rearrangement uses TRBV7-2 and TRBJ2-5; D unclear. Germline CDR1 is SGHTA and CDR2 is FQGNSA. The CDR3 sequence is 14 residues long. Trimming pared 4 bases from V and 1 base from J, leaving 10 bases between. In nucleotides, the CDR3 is TGTGCCAGCAGCTACCTGGGCCGCCAAGAGACCCAGTACTTC. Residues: CASSYLGRQETQYF.

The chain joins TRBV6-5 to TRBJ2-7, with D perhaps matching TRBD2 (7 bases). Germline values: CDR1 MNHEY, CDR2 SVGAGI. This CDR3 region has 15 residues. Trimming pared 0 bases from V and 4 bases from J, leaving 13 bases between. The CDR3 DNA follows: TGTGCCAGCAGTTACTCGAGGGGGGGCTCTTACGAGCAGTACTTC. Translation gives CASSYSRGGSYEQYF.

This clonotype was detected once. CDR3 in amino acids: CASPHWGDMNTEAFF. The CDR3 DNA reads TGCGCCAGCCCGCATTGGGGGGACATGAACACTGAAGCTTTCTTT. The chain combines TRBV10-1 with TRBJ1-1, with a possible D match to TRBD1 (6 bases). This CDR3 is built from 15 residues. CDR1 and CDR2 from the germline V gene are WNHNN and SYGVQD (reference sequence). V lost 8 bases and J lost 0, with 16 bases in between.

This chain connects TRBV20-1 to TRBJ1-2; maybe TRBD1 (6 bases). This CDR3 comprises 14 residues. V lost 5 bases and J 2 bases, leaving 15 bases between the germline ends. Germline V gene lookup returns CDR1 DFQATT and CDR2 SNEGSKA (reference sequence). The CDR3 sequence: CSALRDIVNYGYTF. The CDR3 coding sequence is TGCAGTGCTCTTAGGGACATCGTAAACTATGGCTACACCTTC.

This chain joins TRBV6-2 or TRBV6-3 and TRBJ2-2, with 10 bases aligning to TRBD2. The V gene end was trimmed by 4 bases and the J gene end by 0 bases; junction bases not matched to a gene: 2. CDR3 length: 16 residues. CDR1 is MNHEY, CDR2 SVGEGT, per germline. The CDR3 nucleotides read TGTGCCAGCAGTTCTGGGACTAGCGCGAACACCGGGGAGCTGTTTTTT. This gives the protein CASSSGTSANTGELFF.

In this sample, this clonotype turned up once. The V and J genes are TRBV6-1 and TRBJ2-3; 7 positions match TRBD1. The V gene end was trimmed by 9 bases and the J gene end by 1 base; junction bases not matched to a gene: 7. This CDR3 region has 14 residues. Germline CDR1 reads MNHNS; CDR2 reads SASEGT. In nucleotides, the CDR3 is TGTGCCAGTACCGGGACAGCCGGCACAGATACGCAGTATTTT. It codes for CASTGTAGTDTQYF.

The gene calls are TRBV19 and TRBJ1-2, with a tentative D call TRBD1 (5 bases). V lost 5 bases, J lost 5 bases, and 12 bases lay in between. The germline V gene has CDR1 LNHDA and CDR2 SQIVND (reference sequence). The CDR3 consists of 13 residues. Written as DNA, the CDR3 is TGTGCCAGTAGTGAGACAGCAGTTTATGGCTACACCTTC. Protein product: CASSETAVYGYTF.

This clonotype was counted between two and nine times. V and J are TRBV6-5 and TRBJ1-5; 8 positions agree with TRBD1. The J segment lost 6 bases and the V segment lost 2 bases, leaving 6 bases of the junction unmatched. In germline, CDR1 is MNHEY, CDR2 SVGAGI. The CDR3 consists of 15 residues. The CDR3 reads CASSYQGAHSQPQHF. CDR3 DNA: TGTGCCAGCAGTTACCAGGGGGCGCATAGTCAGCCCCAGCATTTT.